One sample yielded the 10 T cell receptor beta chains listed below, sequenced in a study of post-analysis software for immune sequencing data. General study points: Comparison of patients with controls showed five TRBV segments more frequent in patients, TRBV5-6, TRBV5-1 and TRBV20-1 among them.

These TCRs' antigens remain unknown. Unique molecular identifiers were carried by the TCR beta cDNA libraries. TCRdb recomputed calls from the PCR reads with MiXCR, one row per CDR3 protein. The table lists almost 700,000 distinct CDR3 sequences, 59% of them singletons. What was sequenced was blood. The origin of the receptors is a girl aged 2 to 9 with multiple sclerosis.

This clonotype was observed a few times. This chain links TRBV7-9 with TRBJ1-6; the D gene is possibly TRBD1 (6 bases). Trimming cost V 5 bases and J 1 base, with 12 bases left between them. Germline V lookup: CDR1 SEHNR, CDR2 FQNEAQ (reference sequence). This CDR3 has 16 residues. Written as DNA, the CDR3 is TGTGCCAGCAGCCTCGGGGGCGCATCCTATAATTCACCCCTCCACTTT. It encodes CASSLGGASYNSPLHF.

The CDR3 region is CASSLAESKAFF. CDR3 sequence (DNA): TGTGCCAGCAGTTTGGCGGAGAGTAAAGCTTTCTTT. This chain joins TRBV12-3 or TRBV12-4 and TRBJ1-1; D remains ambiguous. Trimming cost V 3 bases and J 9 bases, with 11 bases left between them. This CDR3 has 12 residues.

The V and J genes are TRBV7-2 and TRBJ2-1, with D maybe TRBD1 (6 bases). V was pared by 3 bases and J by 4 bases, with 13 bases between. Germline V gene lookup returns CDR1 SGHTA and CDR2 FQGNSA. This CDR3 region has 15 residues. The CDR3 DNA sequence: TGTGCCAGCAGCTTCCGGGGACAACCTTACAATGAGCAGTTCTTC. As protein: CASSFRGQPYNEQFF.

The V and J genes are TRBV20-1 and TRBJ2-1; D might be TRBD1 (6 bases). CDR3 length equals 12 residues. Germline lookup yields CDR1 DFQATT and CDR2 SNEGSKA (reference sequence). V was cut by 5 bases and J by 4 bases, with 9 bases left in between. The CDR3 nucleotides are TGCAGTGCTTACAGGGAATACAATGAGCAGTTCTTC. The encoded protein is CSAYREYNEQFF.

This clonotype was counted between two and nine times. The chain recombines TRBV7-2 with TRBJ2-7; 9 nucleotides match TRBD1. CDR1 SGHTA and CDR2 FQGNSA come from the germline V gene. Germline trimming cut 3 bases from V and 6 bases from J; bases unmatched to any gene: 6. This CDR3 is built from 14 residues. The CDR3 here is CASSFLGQGGEQYF. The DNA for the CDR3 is TGTGCCAGCAGCTTCTTGGGACAGGGAGGCGAGCAGTACTTC.

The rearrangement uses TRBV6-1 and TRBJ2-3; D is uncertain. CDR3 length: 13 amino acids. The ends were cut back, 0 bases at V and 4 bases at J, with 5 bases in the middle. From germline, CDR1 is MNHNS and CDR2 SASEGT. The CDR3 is CASSEAAPDTQYF. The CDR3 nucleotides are TGTGCCAGCAGTGAAGCGGCCCCAGATACGCAGTATTTT.

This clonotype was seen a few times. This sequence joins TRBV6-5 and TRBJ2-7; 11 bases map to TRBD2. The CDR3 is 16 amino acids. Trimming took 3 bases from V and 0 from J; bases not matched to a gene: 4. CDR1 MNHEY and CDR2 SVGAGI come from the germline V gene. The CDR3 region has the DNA TGTGCCAGCAGTTATGGGACTAGCGGTTTCTCCTACGAGCAGTACTTC. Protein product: CASSYGTSGFSYEQYF.

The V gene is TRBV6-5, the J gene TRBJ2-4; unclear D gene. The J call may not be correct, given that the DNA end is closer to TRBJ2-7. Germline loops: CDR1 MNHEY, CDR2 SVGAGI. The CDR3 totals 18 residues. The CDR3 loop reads CASSYSMVRKTSTYEQYF. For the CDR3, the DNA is TGTGCCAGCAGTTACTCGATGGTGCGGAAAACTTCCACCTACGAGCAGTACTTC.

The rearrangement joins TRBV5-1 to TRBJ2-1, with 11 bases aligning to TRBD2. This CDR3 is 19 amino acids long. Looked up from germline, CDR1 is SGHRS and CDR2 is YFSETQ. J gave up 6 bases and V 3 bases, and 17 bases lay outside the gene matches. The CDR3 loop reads CASSYVRTSGYAPLNEQFF. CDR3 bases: TGCGCCAGCAGCTACGTCCGGACTAGCGGGTATGCACCCCTCAATGAGCAGTTCTTC.

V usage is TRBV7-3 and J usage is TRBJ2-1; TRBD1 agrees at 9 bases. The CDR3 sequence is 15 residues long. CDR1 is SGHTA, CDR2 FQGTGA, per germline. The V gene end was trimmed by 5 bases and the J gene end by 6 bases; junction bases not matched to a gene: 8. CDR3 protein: CASSLGDRVVNEQFF. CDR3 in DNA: TGTGCCAGCAGCCTCGGGGACAGGGTTGTCAATGAGCAGTTCTTC.